The 3 T cell receptor beta chains below come from one sample, sequenced in a study of naive and memory T cell subsets. TCR cDNA received a 3' ligated oligonucleotide that carried a UMI. Amplification of ligated cDNA took four PCR rounds with SP2 and nested alpha and beta constant primers. TCRdb ran MiXCR on the 5' RACE reads and lists one entry per CDR3 protein. This table holds around 56,000 distinct CDR3 sequences, roughly 7.5% found once. Receptors were obtained from a female donor in good health.

This clonotype appeared many times. This sequence joins TRBV6-5 and TRBJ1-5, with D uncertain. CDR1 MNHEY and CDR2 SVGAGI come from the germline V gene. The CDR3 is 12 residues long. The V gene lost 3 bases and the J gene lost 6 bases, with 6 bases spanning the gap. The CDR3 DNA reads as TGTGCCAGCAGTTATCCCGGTCAGCCCCAGCATTTT. This encodes CASSYPGQPQHF.

Remarks on this clonotype: A much larger clone sits a single nucleotide away, making a read error possible. V usage is TRBV4-2 and J usage is TRBJ2-2; 12 positions agree with TRBD1. The CDR3 runs to 18 residues. CDR1 and CDR2 (germline): LGHNA, YNFKEQ. As DNA, the CDR3 is TGTGTCAGCAGCCAAATTGCCGGGACAGGGGGCGAATCCGGGGAGCTGTTTTTT. This encodes CVSSQIAGTGGESGELFF.

The chain carries TRBV2 and TRBJ2-1; 9 bases align to TRBD2. This CDR3 has 14 residues. Germline V gene data show CDR1 as SNHLY and CDR2 as FYNNEI. Germline trimming cut 6 bases from V and 0 bases from J; bases unmatched to any gene: 0. The CDR3 DNA sequence: TGTGCCAGCAGGACTAGCGGCTCCTACAATGAGCAGTTCTTC. Its protein product is CASRTSGSYNEQFF.